The T cell receptor (beta chain) under discussion was sequenced for a study of beta chain features in type 1 diabetes. The wider study: Across all samples, roughly 99 million sorted cells were examined. Study results and caveats: Patients with type 1 diabetes showed fewer VDJ junction insertions and more deletions. Any PCR bias toward short templates would affect both groups alike.

All of the isolated RNA was reverse transcribed, so expressed TCRB transcripts were sequenced. There were 3.5 million or so reads on average in the naive, central memory and regulatory T cell samples. Using immunoSEQ multiplex PCR, the repertoire was profiled, and TCRdb retains in-frame clones only, with some absent. The sample shows 860,000 or so clones, roughly a sixth of them seen only once. Germline-derived CDR1 and CDR2 are SGHTA and FQGNSA. The V segment lost 5 bases and the J segment 7 bases; nucleotides outside the gene matches: 6. The CDR3 contains 13 residues. Remarks on this clone: Its specificity is not known.

The chain has TRBV7-2 and TRBJ1-2, with 8 bases that match TRBD1. Sequenced: naive CD4+ T cells from blood. The clonotype comes from a woman younger than 35 in good health. The CDR3 region has the DNA TGTGCCAGCAGCCCGGACAGGGCTCGTGGCTACACCTTC. Encoded protein: CASSPDRARGYTF.